The following is a T cell receptor beta chain sequence with its context. The CDR3 loop spans 17 amino acids. Trimming took off 4 bases at V and 7 bases at J, with 23 bases between the two ends. Germline CDR1 and CDR2: LNHDA and SQIVND (reference sequence). Study processing details: Reference gene primer amplification gave estimated nucleated cell counts. Profiling relied on immunoSEQ multiplex PCR, and the TCRdb table lists in-frame clones only, not all of them. That table gives V, J and clone size, and the DNA gave D and trimming. The table has roughly 250,000 clones, 87% seen once. This record comes from a study of blood T cell repertoires in COVID-19.

This receptor was taken from a woman aged 25 to 39 with acute COVID-19. The chain couples TRBV19 to TRBJ1-5; maybe TRBD1 (6 bases). The material sequenced was PBMCs or T cells enriched from blood (not recorded which). CDR3 region: CASSTRVQGLTGQPQHF. DNA for the CDR3: TGTGCCAGTAGTACTCGGGTCCAGGGGCTTACCGGCCAGCCCCAGCATTTT.